The 20 T cell receptor beta chains below come from one sample, sequenced in a study of identifying expanded T cells in peripheral blood. TCRdb's table, derived via immunoSEQ multiplex PCR, lists solely in-frame clones and lacks some. The table includes about 58,000 clones, roughly four fifths detected once. Input material: blood. The receptors shown here come from a person aged 18-70 years in good health.

V is TRBV10-1 and J is TRBJ2-7; the D gene could be TRBD1 or TRBD2 (6 bases each). Trimming pared 0 bases from V and 3 bases from J, leaving 12 bases between. Germline V gene lookup returns CDR1 WNHNN and CDR2 SYGVQD (reference sequence). The CDR3 contains 15 residues. CDR3 in amino acids: CASSESRGESYEQYV. CDR3 DNA: TGCGCCAGCAGTGAGTCTAGGGGGGAAAGCTACGAGCAGTACGTC.

This clone has more than one count but fewer than ten. V and J are TRBV5-4 and TRBJ1-2; perhaps TRBD1 as D (5 bases). Trimming removed 3 bases from V and 8 bases from J, with 14 bases in between. Germline CDR1 SGHNT, CDR2 YYREEE (reference sequence). The CDR3 covers 13 residues. The CDR3 DNA is TGTGCCAGCAGCTCGCAGGGTGTAGGAGGCTACACCTTC. Amino acid sequence: CASSSQGVGGYTF.

V is TRBV18 and J is TRBJ1-4, with 12 bases identical to TRBD1. The CDR3 spans 16 residues. Germline V gene sequence: CDR1 KGHSH, CDR2 LQKENI. Germline trimming cut 7 bases from V and 8 bases from J; bases unmatched to any gene: 11. CDR3 sequence: CASYAGTGGRREKLFF. For the CDR3, the DNA is TGTGCCAGCTACGCCGGGACAGGGGGCCGAAGGGAAAAACTGTTTTTT. The whole variable domain, filled in from reference TRBV18 and TRBJ1-4, reads NAGVMQNPRHLVRRRGQEARLRCSPMKGHSHVYWYRQLPEEGLKFMVYLQKENIIDESGMPKERFSAEFPKEGPSILRIQQVVRGDSAAYFCASYAGTGGRREKLFFGSGTQLSVL.

A few counts support this clone. V usage is TRBV27 and J usage is TRBJ2-7; no definite D call. CDR1 and CDR2 from the germline V gene are MNHEY and SMNVEV (reference sequence). Trimming removed 5 bases from V and 5 bases from J, with 22 bases in between. The CDR3 has 16 residues. CDR3 DNA: TGTGCCAGCAGTGCGAACCTCCGACGCGTAGGGAACGAGCAGTACTTC. It specifies CASSANLRRVGNEQYF.

The gene calls are TRBV11-3 and TRBJ2-5; D may be TRBD1 (6 bases). CDR1 SGHNT and CDR2 YENEEA come from the germline V gene. The length of the CDR3 is 17 residues. V was clipped by 4 bases and J by 3 bases, with 21 bases between them. CDR3 sequence: CASSSLDRWLKKETQYF. CDR3 bases: TGTGCCAGCAGCTCCCTCGACAGGTGGCTGAAGAAAGAGACCCAGTACTTC.

The chain employs TRBV9 and TRBJ2-5, with 12 bases aligning to TRBD1. The germline V gene encodes CDR1 SGDLS and CDR2 YYNGEE. V was clipped by 4 bases and J by 5 bases; unmatched bases: 9. This CDR3 is built from 16 residues. The CDR3: CASSQGQGALGETQYF. DNA for the CDR3: TGTGCCAGCAGCCAGGGACAGGGGGCGCTGGGGGAGACCCAGTACTTC.

The chain joins TRBV6-1 to TRBJ2-7; TRBD2 might be the D (6 bases). In germline, CDR1 is MNHNS, CDR2 SASEGT. Trimming stripped 4 bases from V and 7 bases from J, with 11 bases between. The CDR3 is 12 residues long. CDR3 nucleotide sequence: TGTGCCAGCAGTGCCGGGGGTAAGGAGCAGTACTTC. Encoded protein: CASSAGGKEQYF.

The CDR3 here is CASSIKGTPHTQYF. The CDR3 nucleotides read TGTGCCAGTAGTATAAAAGGGACTCCCCATACGCAGTATTTT. The V and J genes are TRBV19 and TRBJ2-3; the D gene is possibly TRBD2 (6 bases). CDR1 and CDR2 (germline): LNHDA, SQIVND (reference sequence). This CDR3 has 14 amino acids. The ends were cut back, 2 bases at V and 7 bases at J, with 13 bases in the middle.

V usage is TRBV18 and J usage is TRBJ2-2; D is unresolved. This CDR3 has 15 residues. Looked up from germline, CDR1 is KGHSH and CDR2 is LQKENI. With 3 bases removed from V and 5 bases from J, the gap between germline ends came to 13 bases. The CDR3 bases are TGTGCCAGCTCACCGGCCATTCCGAGGACCGGGGAGCTGTTTTTT. This gives the protein CASSPAIPRTGELFF.

The chain couples TRBV19 to TRBJ1-5; 7 bases fit TRBD1. CDR1 and CDR2 from the germline V gene are LNHDA and SQIVND (reference sequence). This CDR3 has 13 residues. Trimming removed 8 bases from V and 4 bases from J; junction bases left unmatched: 5. CDR3 in amino acids: CASRGQANQPQHF. CDR3 nucleotide sequence: TGTGCCAGTCGAGGACAGGCTAATCAGCCCCAGCATTTT. Full variable domain (outside the CDR3, taken from reference TRBV19 and TRBJ1-5): DGGITQSPKYLFRKEGQNVTLSCEQNLNHDAMYWYRQDPGQGLRLIYYSQIVNDFQKGDIAEGYSVSREKKESFPLTVTSAQKNPTAFYLCASRGQANQPQHFGDGTRLSIL.

This clone was picked up a small number of times. This chain joins TRBV30 and TRBJ1-5; D is possibly TRBD1 (5 bases). V lost 2 bases, J lost 7 bases, and 24 bases lay in between. Germline V gene lookup returns CDR1 GTSNPN and CDR2 SVGIG (reference sequence). CDR3 length equals 17 residues. The CDR3 DNA reads TGTGCCTGGAGTCCCCGGACCTGGGACGATGTGAGACAGCCCCAGCATTTT. This codes for CAWSPRTWDDVRQPQHF. The whole variable domain, remainder taken from reference TRBV30 and TRBJ1-5, is SQTIHQWPATLVQPVGSPLSLECTVEGTSNPNLYWYRQAAGRGLQLLFYSVGIGQISSEVPQNLSASRPQDRQFILSSKKLLLSDSGFYLCAWSPRTWDDVRQPQHFGDGTRLSIL.

The gene calls are TRBV20-1 and TRBJ2-4; weak D call: TRBD2 (6 bases). Germline CDR1 reads DFQATT; CDR2 reads SNEGSKA (reference sequence). Trimming took 3 bases from V and 14 from J, leaving 14 bases between them. The CDR3 runs to 11 residues. The CDR3 region has the DNA TGCAGTGCTAGGTGGGACTTGGGAGAGTACTTC. Protein product: CSARWDLGEYF.

This sequence joins TRBV7-9 and TRBJ2-7; the D is unclear. V lost 1 base and J 0 bases, leaving 10 bases between the germline ends. Germline V lookup: CDR1 SEHNR, CDR2 FQNEAQ (reference sequence). The CDR3 loop spans 15 amino acids. The CDR3 nucleotides are TGTGCCAGCAGCTTAGTGTCCGCGAGCTCCTACGAGCAGTACTTC. Protein sequence: CASSLVSASSYEQYF.

The chain employs TRBV7-2 and TRBJ1-2, with D unclear. Germline lookup yields CDR1 SGHTA and CDR2 FQGNSA. This CDR3 region has 13 residues. The germline V and J ends were trimmed by 7 bases and 6 bases, with 15 bases remaining between them. CDR3 amino acids: CASIMGLVDGYTF. CDR3 nucleotides: TGTGCCAGCATCATGGGGTTGGTGGATGGCTACACCTTC.

A few counts support this clone. The chain combines TRBV10-1 with TRBJ2-5; tentative D call: TRBD2 (5 bases). Germline lookup yields CDR1 WNHNN and CDR2 SYGVQD (reference sequence). CDR3 length equals 13 residues. The V and J ends lost 4 bases and 7 bases respectively, with 13 bases between them. The CDR3 region is CASSGGAAGTQYF. The CDR3 region has the DNA TGCGCCAGCAGTGGAGGAGCGGCCGGGACCCAGTACTTC.

This chain joins TRBV10-1 and TRBJ2-5; D is uncertain. This CDR3 is built from 13 residues. The V gene's germline CDR1 is WNHNN and CDR2 SYGVQD (reference sequence). The ends were cut back, 0 bases at V and 5 bases at J, with 7 bases in the middle. CDR3 sequence reads: CASSESGAETQYF. The CDR3 nucleotides are TGCGCCAGCAGTGAGTCGGGCGCTGAGACCCAGTACTTC.

The chain employs TRBV29-1 and TRBJ2-6, with 8 nucleotides matching TRBD2. CDR3 length: 16 amino acids. V was clipped by 4 bases and J by 0 bases; unmatched bases: 5. Germline CDR1 SQVTM, CDR2 ANQGSEA. The CDR3 DNA sequence: TGCAGCGTTGTACTAGCGGTGAGCTCTGGGGCCAACGTCCTGACTTTC. Encoded protein: CSVVLAVSSGANVLTF.

This CDR3 reads CASSLSTYNEQFF. In DNA form, the CDR3 reads TGCGCCAGCAGCCTATCCACCTACAATGAGCAGTTCTTC. The chain uses TRBV4-1 and TRBJ2-1, with no clear D. The CDR3 covers 13 residues. CDR1 is MGHRA and CDR2 is YSYEKL in the germline V gene. Trimming shortened V by 4 bases and J by 2 bases, and 6 bases separated the two germline ends.

This clone was seen a single time. The CDR3 sequence is CASSNDSLGGEVEQYV. Written as DNA, the CDR3 is TGCGCCAGCAGCAACGACAGCCTAGGGGGAGAGGTCGAGCAGTACGTC. The gene calls are TRBV23-1 and TRBJ2-7, with D perhaps TRBD1 (6 bases). TRBV23-1 is marked as an open reading frame, function uncertain. This CDR3 contains 16 residues. V lost 6 bases and J lost 6, with 24 bases in between.

The V gene is TRBV15, the J gene TRBJ1-2, with D hard to call. CDR3 length: 12 amino acids. CDR1 and CDR2 from the germline V gene are LNHNV and YYDKDF (reference sequence). Trimming stripped 5 bases from V and 8 bases from J, with 12 bases between. CDR3 amino acids: CATSGPLGGYTF. The DNA of the CDR3 is TGTGCCACCAGCGGACCTTTGGGAGGCTACACCTTC.